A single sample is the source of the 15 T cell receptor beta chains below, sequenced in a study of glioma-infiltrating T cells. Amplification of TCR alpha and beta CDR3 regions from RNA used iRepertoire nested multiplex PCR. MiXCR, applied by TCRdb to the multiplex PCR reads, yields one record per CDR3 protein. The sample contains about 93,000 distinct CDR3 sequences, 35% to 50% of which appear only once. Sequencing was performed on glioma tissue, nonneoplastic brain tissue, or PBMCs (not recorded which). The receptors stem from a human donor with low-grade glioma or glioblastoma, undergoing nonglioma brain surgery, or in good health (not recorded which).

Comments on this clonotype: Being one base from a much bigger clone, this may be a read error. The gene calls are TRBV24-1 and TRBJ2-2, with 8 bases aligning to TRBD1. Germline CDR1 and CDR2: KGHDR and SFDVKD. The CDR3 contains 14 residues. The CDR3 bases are TGTGCCACCAGTGGACAGGGGATAATCGGGGAGCTGCTTTTT. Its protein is CATSGQGIIGELLF.

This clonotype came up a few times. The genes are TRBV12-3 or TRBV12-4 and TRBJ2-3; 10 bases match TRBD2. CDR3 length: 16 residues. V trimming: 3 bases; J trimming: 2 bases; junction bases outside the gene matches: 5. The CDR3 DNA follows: TGTGCCAGCAGTTTCCCTAGCGGGGGAACCACAGATACGCAGTATTTT. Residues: CASSFPSGGTTDTQYF.

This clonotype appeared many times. The CDR3 reads CASRAEMETQYF. The CDR3 region has the DNA TGTGCCAGCAGAGCAGAAATGGAGACCCAGTACTTC. The chain combines TRBV2 with TRBJ2-5; D is uncertain. Per the germline V gene, CDR1 is SNHLY and CDR2 is FYNNEI. The V gene lost 6 bases and the J gene lost 5 bases, with 10 bases spanning the gap. The CDR3 loop spans 12 amino acids.

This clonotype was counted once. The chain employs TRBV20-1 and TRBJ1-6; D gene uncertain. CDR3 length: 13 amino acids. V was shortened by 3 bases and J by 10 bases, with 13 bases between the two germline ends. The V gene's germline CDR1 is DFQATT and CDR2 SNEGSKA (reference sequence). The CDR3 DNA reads TGCAGTGCTAGGGACGAGGATTTCTCACCCCTCCACTTT. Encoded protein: CSARDEDFSPLHF.

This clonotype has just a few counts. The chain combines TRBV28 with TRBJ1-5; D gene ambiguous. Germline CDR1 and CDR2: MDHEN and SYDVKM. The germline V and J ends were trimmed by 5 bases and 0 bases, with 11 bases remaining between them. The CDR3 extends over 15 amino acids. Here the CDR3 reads CASSPDGPSNQPQHF. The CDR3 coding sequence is TGTGCCAGCAGTCCGGACGGACCTAGCAATCAGCCCCAGCATTTT. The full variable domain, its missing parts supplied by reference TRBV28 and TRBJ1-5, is DVKVTQSSRYLVKRTGEKVFLECVQDMDHENMFWYRQDPGLGLRLIYFSYDVKMKEKGDIPEGYSVSREKKERFSLILESASTNQTSMYLCASSPDGPSNQPQHFGDGTRLSIL.

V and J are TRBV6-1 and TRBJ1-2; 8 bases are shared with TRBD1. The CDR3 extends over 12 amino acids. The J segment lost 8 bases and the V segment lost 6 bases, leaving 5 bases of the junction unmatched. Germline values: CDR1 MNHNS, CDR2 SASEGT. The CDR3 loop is CASRAGQGGYTF. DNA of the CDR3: TGTGCCAGCAGGGCAGGACAGGGCGGCTACACCTTC.

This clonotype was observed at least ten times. CDR3 nucleotides: TGTGCCAGCAGCGAGGACAGGGCGAGCTCCTATAATTCACCCCTCCACTTT. It is translated as CASSEDRASSYNSPLHF. The chain employs TRBV5-4 and TRBJ1-6; 8 bases are a match to TRBD1. This CDR3 region has 17 residues. The germline gives CDR1 SGHNT, CDR2 YYREEE (reference sequence). V shed 4 bases, J shed 0 bases, and the junction held 6 bases outside the gene matches.

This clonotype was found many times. In DNA, the CDR3 is TGCAGTGCTAGACGGGGGGTTCACTACGAGCAGTACTTC. Protein sequence: CSARRGVHYEQYF. V usage is TRBV20-1 and J usage is TRBJ2-7; 7 positions match TRBD2. This CDR3 has 13 amino acids. From germline, CDR1 is DFQATT and CDR2 SNEGSKA (reference sequence). Losses at the gene ends were 2 bases for V and 3 bases for J; bases not matched to a gene: 4.

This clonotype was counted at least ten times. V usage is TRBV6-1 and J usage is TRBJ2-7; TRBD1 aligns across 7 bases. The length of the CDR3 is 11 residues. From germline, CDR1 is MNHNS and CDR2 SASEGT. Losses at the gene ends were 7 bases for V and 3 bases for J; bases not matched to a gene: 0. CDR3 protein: CASTGGYEQYF. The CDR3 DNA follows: TGTGCCAGCACAGGGGGCTACGAGCAGTACTTC.

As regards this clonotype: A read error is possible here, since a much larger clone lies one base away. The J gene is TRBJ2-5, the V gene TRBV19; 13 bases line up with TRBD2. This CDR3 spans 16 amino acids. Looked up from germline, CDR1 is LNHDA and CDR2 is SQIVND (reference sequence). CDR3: CASSIPGLAGRETQNF. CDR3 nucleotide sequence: TGTGCCAGTAGTATCCCGGGACTAGCGGGACGAGAGACCCAGAACTTC.

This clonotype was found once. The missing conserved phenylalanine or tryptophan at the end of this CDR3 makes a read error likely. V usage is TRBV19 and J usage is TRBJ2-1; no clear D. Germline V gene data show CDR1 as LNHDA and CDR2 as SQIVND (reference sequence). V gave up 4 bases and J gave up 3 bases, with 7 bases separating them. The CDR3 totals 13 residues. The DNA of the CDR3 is TGTGCCAGTAGTAACGGAGTCTACAATGAGCAGTTCTTA. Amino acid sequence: CASSNGVYNEQFL.

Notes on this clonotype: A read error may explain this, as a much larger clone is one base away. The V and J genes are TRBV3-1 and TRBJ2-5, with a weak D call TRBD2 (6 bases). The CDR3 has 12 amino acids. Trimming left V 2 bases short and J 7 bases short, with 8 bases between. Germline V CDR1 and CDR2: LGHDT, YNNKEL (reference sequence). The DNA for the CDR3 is TGTGCCAGCAGCCAAAGGCGGGGGACCCAGTACTTC. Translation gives CASSQRRGTQYF.

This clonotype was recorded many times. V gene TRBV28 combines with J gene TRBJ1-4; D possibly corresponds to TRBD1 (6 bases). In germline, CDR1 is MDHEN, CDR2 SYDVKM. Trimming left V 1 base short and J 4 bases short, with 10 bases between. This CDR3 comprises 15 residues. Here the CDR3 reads CASSLSTGLNEKLFF. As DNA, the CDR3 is TGTGCCAGCAGTTTATCGACAGGTCTTAATGAAAAACTGTTTTTT.

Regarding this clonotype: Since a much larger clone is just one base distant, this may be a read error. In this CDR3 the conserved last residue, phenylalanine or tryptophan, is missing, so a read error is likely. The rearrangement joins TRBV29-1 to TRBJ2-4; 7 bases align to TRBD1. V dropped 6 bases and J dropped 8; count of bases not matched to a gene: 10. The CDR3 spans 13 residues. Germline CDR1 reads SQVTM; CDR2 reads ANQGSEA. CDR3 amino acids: CSVTTGSMYIQYL. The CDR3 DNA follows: TGCAGCGTCACGACAGGGAGTATGTACATTCAGTACCTC.

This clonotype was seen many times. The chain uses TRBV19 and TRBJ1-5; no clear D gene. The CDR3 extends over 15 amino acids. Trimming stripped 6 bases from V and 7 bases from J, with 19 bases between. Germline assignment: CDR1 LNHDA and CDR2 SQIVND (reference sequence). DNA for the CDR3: TGTGCCAGTAGCCAAACCGCGGGTGGTAGGCAGCCCCAGCATTTT. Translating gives CASSQTAGGRQPQHF.